The clone carrying this T cell receptor beta chain was counted at least ten times. Antigen unknown. These data come from a study of CD8 T cells in ankylosing spondylitis. General observations from the study: In ankylosing spondylitis blood, a motif of fewer than 10 highly homologous TCR beta variants appeared characteristic. CD8+ cells made up the disease-linked clones, which were relatively rare in peripheral blood.

For TCR beta, libraries came from quantitative 5'-RACE with molecular barcodes. TCRdb used MiXCR to reprocess the 5' RACE reads, holding one entry per CDR3 protein. The table has 200,000 to 300,000 distinct CDR3 sequences, over 7% seen once. The sequenced sample consisted of blood, either unsorted or a sorted T cell fraction (not recorded which). The clonotype comes from a female donor with ankylosing spondylitis or in good health (not recorded which).

CDR3 in amino acids: CASAGLRGDTIYF. The CDR3, as DNA: TGTGCCAGCGCAGGACTACGAGGAGACACCATATATTTT. This sequence joins TRBV6-6 and TRBJ1-3; D is undetermined. V was shortened by 8 bases and J by 8 bases, with 16 bases between the two germline ends. This CDR3 region has 13 residues. Germline CDR1 reads MNHNY; CDR2 reads SVGAGI (reference sequence).